This T cell receptor (beta chain) was sequenced for a study of T cell responses to AZD1222 COVID-19 vaccine. Study outcomes and limitations: Along spike, vaccine-associated CD4 TCRs were found throughout, with dominance at 160-218 and 743-854. Repertoires were obtained solely post-peak T cell response. Increased Spike-specific TCR breadth and depth were observed after two AZD1222 doses. Clonal diversity may have been underestimated, and the donors were mostly white British, with more females than males.

The CDR3 runs 13 residues. Trimming removed 8 bases at V and 4 bases at J, with 14 bases between. The germline CDR1 and CDR2 sequences are LNHDA and SQIVND (reference sequence). A word on this clone: Its antigen is as yet unknown.

Clones were sequenced by immunoSEQ multiplex PCR, and TCRdb holds only the in-frame ones, with some missing. The sample carries 75,000 to 80,000 clones, around 90% recorded once. This clonotype originated in an adult who received the AZD1222 COVID-19 vaccine. V is TRBV19 and J is TRBJ1-1, with D uncertain. Sequences were derived from peripheral blood, sampled 28 days after the second AZD1222 dose. CDR3 coding DNA: TGTGCCAGTCTGGAGCGATCGGGCACTGAAGCTTTCTTT. This translates into CASLERSGTEAFF.